This T cell receptor (beta chain) derives from a study of CD8+ T cells in alopecia areata. Overall study: Graft recipients were approximately 6-11-week-old female C3H/HeJ mice, and donor skin originated from roughly 6-12-month-old C3H/HeJ mice with spontaneous alopecia. The study, taken as a whole, reports: An increase in clonality over normal scalp was evident in lesional scalp, especially alopecia totalis/universalis. Sharing of TCRs across patients appeared less clear than in mice, possibly for HLA-related reasons. Alphabeta T cells residing in normal skin are also sequenced in scalp samples.

This clone was seen only a few times. Antigen: not known. Genes and germline are mouse. The read ends 4 residues shy of where the CDR3 ends; the end is completed using the germline J gene. The germline V gene has CDR1 FNHDT and CDR2 SITEND (reference sequence). With V trimmed by 2 bases and J by 2 bases, 3 bases remained unmatched. CDR3 length equals 15 residues. Extraction of RNA preceded its reverse transcription into cDNA, which served as the sequencing template. Sequencing was performed with immunoSEQ multiplex PCR; in TCRdb, only in-frame clones are kept and a portion is missing. Observed in the sample are under 350,000 clones, none of them singletons. Using CD4, CD8alpha, NKG2D, NKG2ACE and other markers, pooled cutaneous lymph node cells were sorted.

The chain couples TRBV19 to TRBJ2-2, with TRBD1 matching 7 bases. The sample taken for sequencing was CD4+ T cells sorted from a lymph node. The sequence came from a C3H/HeJ mouse with alopecia areata. The MHC haplotype of the strain is H2-k. Incomplete CDR3 DNA: TGTGCCAGCAGTATGGCCAGGGGGAACACCGGG. Translating gives CASSMARGNTG. The full CDR3 protein is CASSMARGNTGQLYF.